Following are 5 T cell receptor beta chains from one sample sequenced in a study of radiotherapy plus CTLA-4 blockade in lung cancer. Libraries were prepared by immunoSEQ multiplex PCR; TCRdb keeps only in-frame clonotypes and omits some of them. Here the sample spans about 76,000 clones, around 76% being singletons. The sequences come from peripheral blood, collected from a patient treated with radiotherapy plus ipilimumab. The receptors stem from a human donor with non-small cell lung cancer whose response to radiotherapy plus ipilimumab could not be evaluated. Some clones in this sample may be carry-over from other donors' samples.

CDR3 amino acids: CASSFGGRGRDEQYF. As DNA, the CDR3 is TGTGCCAGCTCATTCGGGGGCAGGGGGCGCGACGAGCAGTACTTC. The chain uses TRBV7-9 and TRBJ2-7; the match to TRBD1 covers 8 bases. V dropped 8 bases and J dropped 5; count of bases not matched to a gene: 14. This CDR3 region has 15 residues. Germline V gene data show CDR1 as SEHNR and CDR2 as FQNEAQ (reference sequence).

The chain employs TRBV28 and TRBJ1-2; D is perhaps TRBD1 (6 bases). Germline loops: CDR1 MDHEN, CDR2 SYDVKM. The V end lost 6 bases, the J end lost 4 bases, and 15 bases lay between the germline ends. The CDR3 is 14 amino acids. The DNA of the CDR3 is TGTGCCAGCAGCTTACAGGGAATCGGCTATGGCTACACCTTC. Its translation is CASSLQGIGYGYTF.

J is TRBJ2-1 and V is TRBV16, with D possibly being TRBD1 (6 bases). The CDR3 sequence is 13 residues long. Trimming shortened V by 4 bases and J by 6 bases, and 10 bases separated the two germline ends. CDR1 KGHSY and CDR2 FQNENV come from the germline V gene. CDR3 loop: CASSPDRFNEQFF. The DNA of the CDR3 is TGTGCCAGCAGCCCCGACAGGTTCAATGAGCAGTTCTTC.

This chain's CDR3 is CASSITGSSYEQYF. The CDR3 DNA reads as TGTGCCAGCAGCATTACAGGGAGCTCCTACGAGCAGTACTTC. The chain joins TRBV9 to TRBJ2-7, with D maybe TRBD1 (6 bases). V was pared by 4 bases and J by 0 bases, with 11 bases between. This CDR3 is built from 14 residues. CDR1 and CDR2 from the germline V gene are SGDLS and YYNGEE. Complete variable domain (other parts from reference TRBV9 and TRBJ2-7): DSGVTQTPKHLITATGQRVTLRCSPRSGDLSVYWYQQSLDQGLQFLIQYYNGEERAKGNILERFSAQQFPDLHSELNLSSLELGDSALYFCASSITGSSYEQYFGPGTRLTVT.

This chain uses TRBV2 with TRBJ1-1; tentatively, D is TRBD1 (6 bases). Trimming shortened V by 2 bases and J by 6 bases, and 13 bases separated the two germline ends. The CDR3 totals 14 residues. Germline CDR1 SNHLY, CDR2 FYNNEI. The CDR3 nucleotides read TGTGCCAGCAGTGAACCCCAACAGGGTCCTGAAGCTTTCTTT. Translating it yields CASSEPQQGPEAFF. Full variable domain (missing parts from reference TRBV2 and TRBJ1-1): EPEVTQTPSHQVTQMGQEVILRCVPISNHLYFYWYRQILGQKVEFLVSFYNNEISEKSEIFDDQFSVERPDGSNFTLKIRSTKLEDSAMYFCASSEPQQGPEAFFGQGTRLTVV.